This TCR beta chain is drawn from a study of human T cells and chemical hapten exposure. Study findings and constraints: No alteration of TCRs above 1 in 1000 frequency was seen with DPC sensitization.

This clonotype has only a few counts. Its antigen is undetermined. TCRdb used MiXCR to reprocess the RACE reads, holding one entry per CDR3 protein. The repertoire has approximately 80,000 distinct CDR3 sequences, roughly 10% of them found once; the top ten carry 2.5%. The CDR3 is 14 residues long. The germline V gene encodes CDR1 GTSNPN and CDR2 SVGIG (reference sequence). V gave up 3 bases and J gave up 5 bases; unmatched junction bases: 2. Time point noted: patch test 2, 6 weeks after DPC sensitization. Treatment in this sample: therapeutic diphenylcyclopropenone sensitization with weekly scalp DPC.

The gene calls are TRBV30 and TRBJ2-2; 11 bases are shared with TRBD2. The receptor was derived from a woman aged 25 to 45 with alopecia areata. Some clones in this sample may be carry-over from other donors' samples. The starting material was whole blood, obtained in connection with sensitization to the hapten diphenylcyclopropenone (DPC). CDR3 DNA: TGTGCCTGGAGAACTAGCGGGGGAACCGGGGAGCTGTTTTTT. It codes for CAWRTSGGTGELFF.